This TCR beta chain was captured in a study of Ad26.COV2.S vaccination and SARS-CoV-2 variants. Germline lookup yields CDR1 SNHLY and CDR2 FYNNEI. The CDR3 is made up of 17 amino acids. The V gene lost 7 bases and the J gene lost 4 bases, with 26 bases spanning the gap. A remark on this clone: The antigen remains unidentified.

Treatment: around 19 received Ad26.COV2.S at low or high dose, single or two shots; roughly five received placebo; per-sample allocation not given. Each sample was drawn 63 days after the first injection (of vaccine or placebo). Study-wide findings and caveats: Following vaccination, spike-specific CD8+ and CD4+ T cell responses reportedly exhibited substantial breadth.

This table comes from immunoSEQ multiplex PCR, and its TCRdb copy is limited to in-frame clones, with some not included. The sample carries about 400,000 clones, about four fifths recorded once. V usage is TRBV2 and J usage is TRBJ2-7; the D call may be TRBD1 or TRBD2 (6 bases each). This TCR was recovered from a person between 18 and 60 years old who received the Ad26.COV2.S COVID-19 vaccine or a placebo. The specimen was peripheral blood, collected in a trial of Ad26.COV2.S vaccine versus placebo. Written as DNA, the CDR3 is TGTGCCAGCATTCTCGTCGGGGGTAGGGGGATTGCGTACGAGCAGTACTTC. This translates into CASILVGGRGIAYEQYF.